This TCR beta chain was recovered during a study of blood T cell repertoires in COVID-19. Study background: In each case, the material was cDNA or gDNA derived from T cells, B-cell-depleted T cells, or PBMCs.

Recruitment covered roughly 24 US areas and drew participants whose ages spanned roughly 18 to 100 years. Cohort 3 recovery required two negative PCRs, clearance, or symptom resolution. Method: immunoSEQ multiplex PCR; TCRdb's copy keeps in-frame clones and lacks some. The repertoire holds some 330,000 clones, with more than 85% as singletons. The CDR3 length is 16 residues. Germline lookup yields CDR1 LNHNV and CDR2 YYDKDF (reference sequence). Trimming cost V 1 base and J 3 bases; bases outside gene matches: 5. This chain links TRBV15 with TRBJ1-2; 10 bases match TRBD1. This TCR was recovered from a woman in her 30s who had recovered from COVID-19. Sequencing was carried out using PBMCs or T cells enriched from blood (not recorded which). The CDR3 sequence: CATSRGGQGVDYGYTF. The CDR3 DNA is TGTGCCACCAGCAGAGGCGGACAGGGGGTTGACTATGGCTACACCTTC.